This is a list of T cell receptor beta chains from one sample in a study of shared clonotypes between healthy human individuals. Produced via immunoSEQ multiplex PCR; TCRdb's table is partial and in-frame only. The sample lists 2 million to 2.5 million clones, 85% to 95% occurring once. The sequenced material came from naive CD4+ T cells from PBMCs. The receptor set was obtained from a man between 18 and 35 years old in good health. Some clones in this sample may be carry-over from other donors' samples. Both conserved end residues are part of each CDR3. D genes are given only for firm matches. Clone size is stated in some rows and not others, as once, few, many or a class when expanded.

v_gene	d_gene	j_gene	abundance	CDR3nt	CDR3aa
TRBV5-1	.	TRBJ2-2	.	TGCGCCAGCAGCTTGGACAGCCTCACCGGGGAGCTGTTTTTT	CASSLDSLTGELFF
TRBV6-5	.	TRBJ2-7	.	TGTGCCAGCCTTAGCGACCCTACCTCCTACGAGCAGTACTTC	CASLSDPTSYEQYF
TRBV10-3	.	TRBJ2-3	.	TGTGCCATCACGGGGGCGGGAGTGGATACGCAGTATTTT	CAITGAGVDTQYF
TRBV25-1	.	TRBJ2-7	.	TGTGCCAGCATCCGCCCAGCGGAGGGCTCCTACGAGCAGTACTTC	CASIRPAEGSYEQYF
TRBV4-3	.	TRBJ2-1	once	TGCGCCAGCAGCCAAGGCTGGAGCCGCAATGAGCAGTTCTTC	CASSQGWSRNEQFF
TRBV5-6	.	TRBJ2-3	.	TGTGCCAGCAGCTACGCGACTTACCACACAGATACGCAGTATTTT	CASSYATYHTDTQYF
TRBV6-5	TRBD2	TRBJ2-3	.	TGTGCCAGCAGCAAGACTAGCGGGGGCACAGATACGCAGTATTTT	CASSKTSGGTDTQYF
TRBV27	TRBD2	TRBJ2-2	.	TGTGCCAGCAGTCGAGCGGGGACTATGAACACCGGGGAGCTGTTTTTT	CASSRAGTMNTGELFF
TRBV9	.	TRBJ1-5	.	TGTGCCAGCAGCGCCAGGGGAAGCAATCAGCCCCAGCATTTT	CASSARGSNQPQHF
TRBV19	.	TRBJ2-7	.	TGTGCCAGTAGTATTAACTCCCAAAGGCTCTACGAGCAGTACTTC	CASSINSQRLYEQYF
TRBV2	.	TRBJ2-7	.	TGTGCCAGCAGTGAACAGGCGGCCTACGAGCAGTACTTC	CASSEQAAYEQYF
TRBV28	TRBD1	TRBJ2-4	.	TGTGCCAGCAGGGACAGGGCCAAAAACATTCAGTACTTC	CASRDRAKNIQYF
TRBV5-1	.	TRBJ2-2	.	TGCGCCAGCAGCTTGGGAGGGCCGGCCACCGGGGAGCTGTTTTTT	CASSLGGPATGELFF
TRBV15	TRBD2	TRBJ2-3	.	TGTGCCACCAGCCGGGGGGTTAGCGGGAGCACAGATACGCAGTATTTT	CATSRGVSGSTDTQYF
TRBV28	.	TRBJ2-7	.	TGTGCCAGCAGAACCGGGACTCCCGAGCAGTACTTC	CASRTGTPEQYF
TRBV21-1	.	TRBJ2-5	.	TGTGCCAGCTCCGGGACTAGCGGGAGCAACTCTGGGCAAGAGACCCAGTACTTC	CASSGTSGSNSGQETQYF
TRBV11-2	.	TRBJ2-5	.	TGTGCCAGCAGCTTAGTGCAGAGCCAAGAGACCCAGTACTTC	CASSLVQSQETQYF
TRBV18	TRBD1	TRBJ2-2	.	TGTGCCAGCTCACGTCTGACAGGGGGCGACACCGGGGAGCTGTTTTTT	CASSRLTGGDTGELFF
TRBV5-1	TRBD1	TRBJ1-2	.	TGCGCCAGCAGCTCGGCGCCAGGACAGGGGTACAACTATGGCTACACCTTC	CASSSAPGQGYNYGYTF
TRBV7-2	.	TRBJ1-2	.	TGTGCCAGCAGCTCCCGAGACGCCCAGGGCTACACCTTC	CASSSRDAQGYTF
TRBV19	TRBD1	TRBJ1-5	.	TGTGCCAGTGTAGGTGGGACAGGAGGACATAGCAATCAGCCCCAGCATTTT	CASVGGTGGHSNQPQHF
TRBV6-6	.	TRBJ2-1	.	TGTGCCAGCAGTTACTCCCAAGGAGCTGCCAATGAGCAGTTCTTC	CASSYSQGAANEQFF
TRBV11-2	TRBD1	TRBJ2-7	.	TGTGCCAGCAGCCCCCGACAGGGTAGCGCCTACGAGCAGTACTTC	CASSPRQGSAYEQYF
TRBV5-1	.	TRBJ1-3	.	TGCGCCAGCAGCTTGGTTTTGCCGCCGGCCTCTGGAAACACCATATATTTT	CASSLVLPPASGNTIYF
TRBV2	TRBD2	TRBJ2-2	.	TGTGCCAGCAGGCGGGAGGGTTCGGTCACCGGGGAGCTGTTTTTT	CASRREGSVTGELFF
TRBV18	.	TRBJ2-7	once	TGTGCCAGCTCACCATCATTTGGGGGTCCCTACGAGCAGTACTTC	CASSPSFGGPYEQYF